This T cell receptor (beta chain) came from a study of blood T cell repertoires in COVID-19. Study background: COVID-19 samples from acute and convalescent phases originated in the United States, Italy and Spain. The cDNA or gDNA used as material had been derived from T cells, B-cell-depleted T cells, or PBMCs.

Trimming shortened V by 1 base and J by 1 base, and 13 bases separated the two germline ends. CDR1 and CDR2 (germline): SEHNR, FQNEAQ (reference sequence). The CDR3 runs 16 residues. The authors' processing: It was from reference gene primer amplification that nucleated cell counts were estimated. Assay used: immunoSEQ multiplex PCR; TCRdb lists only in-frame clones, some missing. That table furnishes V, J and clone size, whereas the DNA furnished D and trimming. The top ten hold 1.5% to 2% of the sample, which has around 250,000 clones, roughly four fifths seen once. Sequencing used peripheral blood. The sequence was obtained from a woman older than 75 with acute or convalescent COVID-19. The V gene is TRBV7-9, the J gene TRBJ1-2; no firm D call. CDR3 protein: CASSLGGTNLNYGYTF. CDR3 DNA: TGTGCCAGCAGCTTAGGAGGAACGAATCTTAACTATGGCTACACCTTC.